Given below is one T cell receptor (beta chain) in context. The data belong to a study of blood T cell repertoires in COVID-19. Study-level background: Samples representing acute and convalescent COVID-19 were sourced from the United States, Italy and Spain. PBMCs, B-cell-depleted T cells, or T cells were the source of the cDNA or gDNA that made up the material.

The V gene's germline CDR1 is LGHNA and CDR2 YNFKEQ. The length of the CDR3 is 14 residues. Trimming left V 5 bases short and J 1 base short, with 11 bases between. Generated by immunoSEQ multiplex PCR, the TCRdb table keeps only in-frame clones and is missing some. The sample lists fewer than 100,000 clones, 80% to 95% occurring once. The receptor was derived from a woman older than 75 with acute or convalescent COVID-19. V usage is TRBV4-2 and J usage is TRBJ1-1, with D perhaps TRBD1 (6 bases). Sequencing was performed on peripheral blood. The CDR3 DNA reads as TGTGCCAGCAGCACGGGGGGGGCGAACACTGAAGCTTTCTTT. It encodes CASSTGGANTEAFF.